This is a list of T cell receptor beta chains from one sample in a study of T cells in Graves' hyperthyroidism and ophthalmopathy. TCRdb fed the multiplex PCR reads into MiXCR, producing one record per CDR3 protein. The top ten hold roughly 45% of the sample, which has 480,000 or so distinct CDR3 sequences, 46% seen once. The sequenced material came from peripheral blood or thyroid tissue (not recorded which). Receptor source: an adult woman with Graves' disease, either hyperthyroidism or ophthalmopathy (not recorded which). Both conserved end residues are part of each CDR3. Fields, in order: CDR3 protein, CDR3 DNA, J gene, D gene, V gene, clone size. The D gene is left open where the match is weak. Rows may omit the clone size; those that give it use once, few, many or a size class.

cdr3_aa: CSVGSAGELFF; cdr3_nt: TGCAGCGTCGGGTCGGCCGGGGAGCTGTTTTTT; j_call: TRBJ2-2; d_call: NA; v_call: TRBV29-1; clone_size: NA
cdr3_aa: CSWTGSVYEQYF; cdr3_nt: TGCAGCTGGACCGGGAGTGTCTACGAGCAGTACTTC; j_call: TRBJ2-7; d_call: NA; v_call: TRBV29-1; clone_size: NA
cdr3_aa: CASSPRYQETQHF; cdr3_nt: TGTGCCAGCAGCCCCCGGTACCAAGAGACCCAGCATTTT; j_call: TRBJ1-5; d_call: NA; v_call: TRBV7-9; clone_size: NA
cdr3_aa: CASSPFTEMETQYF; cdr3_nt: TGTGCCAGCAGTCCTTTTACCGAAATGGAGACCCAGTACTTC; j_call: TRBJ2-5; d_call: NA; v_call: TRBV28; clone_size: many
cdr3_aa: CASSRFRGAGETQYF; cdr3_nt: TGTGCCAGCAGCCGATTTCGGGGGGCGGGGGAGACCCAGTACTTC; j_call: TRBJ2-5; d_call: NA; v_call: TRBV7-2; clone_size: NA
cdr3_aa: CASSLPSGSSGELFF; cdr3_nt: TGCGCCAGCAGCTTGCCTAGCGGGAGCTCCGGGGAGCTGTTTTTT; j_call: TRBJ2-2; d_call: TRBD2; v_call: TRBV5-1; clone_size: NA
cdr3_aa: CASSDGGLAFF; cdr3_nt: TGTGCCAGCAGCGATGGGGGGTTGGCTTTCTTT; j_call: TRBJ1-1; d_call: NA; v_call: TRBV7-8; clone_size: few
cdr3_aa: CSARSDVYEQYF; cdr3_nt: TGCAGTGCTAGATCGGACGTATACGAGCAGTACTTC; j_call: TRBJ2-7; d_call: NA; v_call: TRBV20-1; clone_size: many
cdr3_aa: CASSLNRANTEAFF; cdr3_nt: TGTGCCAGCAGCTTAAACCGTGCGAACACTGAAGCTTTCTTT; j_call: TRBJ1-1; d_call: NA; v_call: TRBV7-9; clone_size: NA
cdr3_aa: CASSNPVEQYF; cdr3_nt: TGTGCCAGCAGTAACCCCGTCGAGCAGTACTTC; j_call: TRBJ2-7; d_call: NA; v_call: TRBV7-9; clone_size: NA
cdr3_aa: CASSPVTGEREKLFF; cdr3_nt: TGTGCCAGCAGCCCGGTGACAGGGGAAAGGGAAAAACTGTTTTTT; j_call: TRBJ1-4; d_call: TRBD1; v_call: TRBV7-9; clone_size: many
cdr3_aa: CASSVRQGLGTGELFF; cdr3_nt: TGTGCCAGCAGCGTTCGGCAGGGGTTGGGCACCGGGGAGCTGTTTTTT; j_call: TRBJ2-2; d_call: NA; v_call: TRBV9; clone_size: NA
cdr3_aa: CASSSPDRVGNTIYF; cdr3_nt: TGTGCCAGCAGCTCCCCGGACAGGGTTGGAAACACCATATATTTT; j_call: TRBJ1-3; d_call: TRBD1; v_call: TRBV11-3; clone_size: NA
cdr3_aa: CSVASGSGGNYGYTF; cdr3_nt: TGCAGCGTTGCTTCCGGGTCAGGGGGCAACTATGGCTACACCTTC; j_call: TRBJ1-2; d_call: TRBD1; v_call: TRBV29-1; clone_size: few
cdr3_aa: CASSYGRDSGANVLTF; cdr3_nt: TGTGCCAGCAGCTATGGGAGGGACTCTGGGGCCAACGTCCTGACTTTC; j_call: TRBJ2-6; d_call: TRBD2; v_call: TRBV7-9; clone_size: NA
cdr3_aa: CASSLVGLAADTQYF; cdr3_nt: TGTGCCAGCAGCTTAGTCGGACTAGCGGCAGATACGCAGTATTTT; j_call: TRBJ2-3; d_call: TRBD2; v_call: TRBV7-3; clone_size: NA
cdr3_aa: CASTPLRISGANVLTF; cdr3_nt: TGTGCCAGTACCCCCCTTAGGATCTCTGGGGCCAACGTCCTGACTTTC; j_call: TRBJ2-6; d_call: NA; v_call: TRBV19; clone_size: many
cdr3_aa: CAWSETASPLHF; cdr3_nt: TGTGCCTGGAGTGAAACAGCCTCACCCCTCCACTTT; j_call: TRBJ1-6; d_call: NA; v_call: TRBV30; clone_size: many
cdr3_aa: CASSPPTGMNTEAFF; cdr3_nt: TGTGCCAGCAGCCCACCCACAGGGATGAACACTGAAGCTTTCTTT; j_call: TRBJ1-1; d_call: NA; v_call: TRBV5-5; clone_size: once
cdr3_aa: CSRGTQETQYF; cdr3_nt: TGCAGCCGGGGGACTCAAGAGACCCAGTACTTC; j_call: TRBJ2-5; d_call: NA; v_call: TRBV29-1; clone_size: NA
cdr3_aa: CAWNGGTGGSYNSPLHF; cdr3_nt: TGTGCCTGGAACGGGGGGACAGGGGGCTCCTATAATTCACCCCTCCACTTT; j_call: TRBJ1-6; d_call: TRBD1; v_call: TRBV30; clone_size: NA
cdr3_aa: CASSKQGGANTEAFF; cdr3_nt: TGTGCCAGCAGCAAGCAAGGGGGCGCGAACACTGAAGCTTTCTTT; j_call: TRBJ1-1; d_call: TRBD1; v_call: TRBV7-9; clone_size: many
cdr3_aa: CSVALEVREQYF; cdr3_nt: TGCAGCGTTGCACTAGAAGTACGAGAGCAGTACTTC; j_call: TRBJ2-7; d_call: NA; v_call: TRBV29-1; clone_size: NA
cdr3_aa: CASSRSGPDEQYF; cdr3_nt: TGTGCCAGCAGCCGGAGCGGGCCCGACGAGCAGTACTTC; j_call: TRBJ2-7; d_call: NA; v_call: TRBV9; clone_size: many
cdr3_aa: CASSWAASGSPDTQYF; cdr3_nt: TGTGCCAGTAGTTGGGCGGCTAGCGGGAGCCCAGATACGCAGTATTTT; j_call: TRBJ2-3; d_call: TRBD2; v_call: TRBV19; clone_size: NA
cdr3_aa: CASNPLAGGLAGELFF; cdr3_nt: TGTGCCAGCAACCCTTTAGCGGGAGGCTTGGCCGGGGAGCTGTTTTTT; j_call: TRBJ2-2; d_call: TRBD2; v_call: TRBV7-9; clone_size: many
cdr3_aa: CASSLNRVSNTEAFF; cdr3_nt: TGTGCCAGCAGCCTCAACAGGGTTAGCAACACTGAAGCTTTCTTT; j_call: TRBJ1-1; d_call: NA; v_call: TRBV14; clone_size: NA
cdr3_aa: CASSLAGRRPQHF; cdr3_nt: TGCGCCAGCAGCTTGGCTGGAAGGCGGCCCCAGCATTTT; j_call: TRBJ1-5; d_call: NA; v_call: TRBV5-1; clone_size: NA
cdr3_aa: CASLPLDRNTEAFF; cdr3_nt: TGTGCCAGCCTACCTCTGGACAGGAACACTGAAGCTTTCTTT; j_call: TRBJ1-1; d_call: NA; v_call: TRBV28; clone_size: NA